Sequencing of this T cell receptor (beta chain) was carried out in a study of early T cells in non-severe SARS-CoV-2 infection. For the study at large: Sequencing of unsorted whole blood was done on bulk RNA, leaving chains unpaired. Study-wide results and caveats: Anti-spike CD8 responses were favored in VDJdb matching, and private and CD4 specificities were missed.

A remark on this clonotype: Its antigen is still unknown.

The library protocol tagged individual cDNA molecules with unique molecular identifiers. Each CDR3 protein is one row after TCRdb ran MiXCR on the 5' RACE reads. Of roughly 56,000 distinct CDR3 sequences listed, approximately 10% are singletons. This CDR3 contains 14 residues. Per germline, CDR1 SGHRS and CDR2 YFSETQ. The V segment lost 0 bases and the J segment 5 bases; nucleotides outside the gene matches: 3. This clonotype was sampled from an adult who was a healthcare worker with PCR-confirmed SARS-CoV-2 infection or an uninfected control (not recorded which). The chain links TRBV5-1 to TRBJ1-1; 8 bases align to TRBD1. The sample was whole blood. CDR3 DNA: TGCGCCAGCAGCTTGGGGGACAGGATGACTGAAGCTTTCTTT. Residues: CASSLGDRMTEAFF.